These 25 T cell receptor beta chains were sequenced from one sample in a study of naive and memory T cell subsets. Two oligonucleotides, mixed equimolar, formed the beta constant-region primer covering TRBC1 and TRBC2. The ligated cDNA underwent four PCR rounds using SP2 and nested alpha and beta constant-region primers. TCRdb reanalysed the UMI-ligation and nested PCR reads using MiXCR and keeps one entry per CDR3 protein. Counted here are roughly 130,000 distinct CDR3 sequences, 36% occurring once; the ten biggest clones make up 0.9%. Sequenced input: central memory CD4+ T cells from blood. The receptor source for this set is a human donor in good health.

The chain combines TRBV5-1 with TRBJ2-1; D might be TRBD2 (5 bases). CDR3 length equals 16 residues. Germline V gene lookup returns CDR1 SGHRS and CDR2 YFSETQ. Trimming took off 6 bases at V and 0 bases at J, with 16 bases between the two ends. The CDR3 loop reads CASKERVGSSYNEQFF. CDR3 nucleotide sequence: TGCGCCAGCAAAGAGAGGGTAGGGAGCTCCTACAATGAGCAGTTCTTC. Filled out from reference TRBV5-1 and TRBJ2-1, the complete variable domain reads KAGVTQTPRYLIKTRGQQVTLSCSPISGHRSVSWYQQTPGQGLQFLFEYFSETQRNKGNFPGRFSGRQFSNSRSEMNVSTLELGDSALYLCASKERVGSSYNEQFFGPGTRLTVL.

The rearrangement links TRBV29-1 to TRBJ1-1; 7 nucleotides match TRBD1. The ends lost 7 bases at V and 5 bases at J; junction bases unmatched: 10. Germline CDR1 is SQVTM and CDR2 is ANQGSEA. The CDR3 runs 13 residues. The CDR3 reads CSGRTGSLTEAFF. The CDR3 DNA is TGCAGCGGCAGGACAGGATCCTTAACTGAAGCTTTCTTT.

The genes are TRBV6-2 or TRBV6-3 and TRBJ1-6; unclear D gene. Trimming took 3 bases from V and 7 from J, leaving 4 bases between them. This CDR3 contains 12 residues. CDR1 and CDR2 (germline): MNHEY, SVGEGT. The CDR3 loop is CASSYRNSPLHF. CDR3 bases: TGTGCCAGCAGTTATCGGAATTCACCCCTCCACTTT.

The chain recombines TRBV5-4 with TRBJ2-2; 9 nucleotides line up with TRBD2. Looked up from germline, CDR1 is SGHNT and CDR2 is YYREEE (reference sequence). The CDR3 covers 15 residues. With V trimmed by 4 bases and J by 4 bases, 5 bases remained unmatched. CDR3 sequence reads: CASSISGSFTGELFF. The CDR3 nucleotides are TGTGCCAGCAGCATTAGCGGGAGTTTCACCGGGGAGCTGTTTTTT.

The rearrangement joins TRBV24-1 to TRBJ2-1, with 8 bases aligning to TRBD2. Per germline, CDR1 KGHDR and CDR2 SFDVKD. Germline trimming cut 7 bases from V and 8 bases from J; bases unmatched to any gene: 6. The CDR3 totals 13 residues. The CDR3 bases are TGTGCCACCAGGGGGACTAGTTATGATGAGCAGTTCTTC. The encoded protein is CATRGTSYDEQFF.

The chain recombines TRBV20-1 with TRBJ1-1; D is uncertain. This CDR3 has 13 amino acids. Trimming shortened V by 3 bases and J by 5 bases, and 13 bases separated the two germline ends. The germline V gene encodes CDR1 DFQATT and CDR2 SNEGSKA (reference sequence). The CDR3 DNA follows: TGCAGTGCTAGCGTTACTGGAGGGACTGAAGCTTTCTTT. The encoded protein is CSASVTGGTEAFF.

Written as DNA, the CDR3 is TGCAGCGTTGAAGATTTCGGCAGGGGGAAAACTTATACGCAGTATTTT. Translation: CSVEDFGRGKTYTQYF. This chain uses TRBV29-1 with TRBJ2-3; 7 bases are shared with TRBD1. Trimming took 0 bases from V and 7 from J; bases not matched to a gene: 13. There are 16 residues in the CDR3. CDR1 and CDR2 from the germline V gene are SQVTM and ANQGSEA.

The chain recombines TRBV14 with TRBJ2-6, with a possible D match to TRBD2 (5 bases). The CDR3 is 17 residues long. Germline values: CDR1 SGHDN, CDR2 FVKESK. The V and J ends lost 4 bases and 4 bases respectively, with 17 bases between them. The CDR3 DNA reads as TGTGCCAGCAGCCGCCTCCGGGGTCCTCTCGGGGCCAACGTCCTGACTTTC. Amino acids: CASSRLRGPLGANVLTF.

The chain couples TRBV20-1 to TRBJ2-3; 9 nucleotides match TRBD1. The CDR3 sequence is 14 residues long. Losses at the gene ends were 4 bases for V and 5 bases for J; bases not matched to a gene: 7. CDR1 is DFQATT and CDR2 is SNEGSKA in the germline V gene (reference sequence). The CDR3 loop reads CSANSGQGRDTQYF. Here the CDR3 DNA reads TGCAGTGCTAATTCGGGACAGGGTAGAGATACGCAGTATTTT.

This CDR3 reads CASSQDLDSGRIGGQFF. CDR3 DNA: TGCGCCAGCAGCCAAGATCTTGACAGCGGGAGGATTGGGGGGCAGTTCTTC. V usage is TRBV4-1 and J usage is TRBJ2-1, with TRBD2 identical over 9 bases. The length of the CDR3 is 17 residues. Trimming at V came to 0 bases and at J to 12 bases, leaving 15 bases not matched to a gene. Germline CDR1 is MGHRA and CDR2 is YSYEKL.

This clonotype was seen a few times. V is TRBV6-2 or TRBV6-3 and J is TRBJ2-7; D possibly corresponds to TRBD1 (6 bases). V was clipped by 6 bases and J by 7 bases, with 19 bases between them. CDR3 length equals 14 residues. The germline V gene has CDR1 MNHEY and CDR2 SVGEGT. This CDR3 is CASSQSPIRGEQYF. CDR3 sequence (DNA): TGTGCCAGCAGCCAGTCTCCGATCAGGGGAGAGCAGTACTTC.

The chain employs TRBV4-1 and TRBJ2-5; TRBD1 aligns across 11 bases. The CDR3 runs to 16 residues. J gave up 6 bases and V 0 bases, and 6 bases lay outside the gene matches. The germline CDR1 and CDR2 sequences are MGHRA and YSYEKL. Here the CDR3 reads CASSQDRTGGRKTQYF. The CDR3, as DNA: TGCGCCAGCAGCCAAGATCGGACAGGGGGCAGGAAGACCCAGTACTTC.

This clonotype was counted ten times or more. The chain combines TRBV5-6 with TRBJ2-2, with TRBD1 matching over 9 bases. Trimming cost V 3 bases and J 4 bases; bases outside gene matches: 4. The CDR3 has 15 amino acids. Germline V gene lookup returns CDR1 SGHDT and CDR2 YYEEEE. CDR3 sequence (DNA): TGTGCCAGCAGCTGGACAGGGGATCGCACCGGGGAGCTGTTTTTT. This codes for CASSWTGDRTGELFF.

The chain couples TRBV19 to TRBJ2-3; TRBD1 agrees at 9 bases. Germline V gene lookup returns CDR1 LNHDA and CDR2 SQIVND (reference sequence). J gave up 3 bases and V 1 base, and 2 bases lay outside the gene matches. The CDR3 runs 15 residues. In DNA form, the CDR3 reads TGTGCCAGTAGTATAGGGGACAGGGTGACAGATACGCAGTATTTT. Its protein product is CASSIGDRVTDTQYF.

V usage is TRBV6-2 or TRBV6-3 and J usage is TRBJ1-2; D not resolved. CDR1 MNHEY and CDR2 SVGEGT come from the germline V gene. V was shortened by 8 bases and J by 4 bases, with 11 bases between the two germline ends. The CDR3 is 12 residues long. The CDR3 is CASLGQLYGYTF. The CDR3 nucleotides read TGTGCCAGCCTCGGGCAGCTCTATGGCTACACCTTC.

The genes are TRBV11-2 and TRBJ2-5; 8 bases match TRBD1. Germline loops: CDR1 SGHAT, CDR2 FQNNGV. The CDR3 totals 14 residues. Trimming removed 3 bases from V and 1 base from J; junction bases left unmatched: 1. The CDR3 sequence: CASSFGTGQETQYF. The CDR3 DNA reads TGTGCCAGCAGCTTCGGGACAGGCCAAGAGACCCAGTACTTC.

This clonotype was detected ten times or more. The chain is built from TRBV29-1 and TRBJ2-3; D ambiguous. The germline CDR1 and CDR2 sequences are SQVTM and ANQGSEA. V was pared by 4 bases and J by 0 bases, with 8 bases between. The CDR3 runs 13 residues. The CDR3 region has the DNA TGCAGCGTTGTTAGACTTAGCACAGATACGCAGTATTTT. It codes for CSVVRLSTDTQYF.

This clonotype appeared a few times. Here the CDR3 reads CASGSQQSWTGELFF. CDR3 in DNA: TGTGCTAGTGGTTCTCAGCAGAGTTGGACCGGGGAGCTGTTTTTT. This sequence joins TRBV12-5 and TRBJ2-2; D gene ambiguous. CDR3 length: 15 residues. The germline V gene encodes CDR1 LGHNT and CDR2 FRNRAP. Trimming stripped 4 bases from V and 5 bases from J, with 14 bases between.

This clonotype was recorded a few times. The chain links TRBV9 to TRBJ2-1; 8 bases map to TRBD2. V trimming: 10 bases; J trimming: 5 bases; junction bases outside the gene matches: 8. CDR3 length: 13 residues. CDR1 is SGDLS and CDR2 is YYNGEE in the germline V gene. The CDR3 sequence is CAGGLAENNEQFF. The CDR3, as DNA: TGTGCCGGCGGACTAGCAGAAAACAATGAGCAGTTCTTC.

The chain links TRBV20-1 to TRBJ1-4; TRBD1 matches 8 bases. Germline V gene sequence: CDR1 DFQATT, CDR2 SNEGSKA (reference sequence). V lost 6 bases, J lost 7 bases, and 10 bases stayed unmatched. This CDR3 contains 14 residues. As DNA, the CDR3 is TGCAGTGCAGACCGACAGGGGAGTAGTGAAAAACTGTTTTTT. Its translation: CSADRQGSSEKLFF.

CDR3 loop: CASRIGTATQETQYF. For the CDR3, the DNA is TGTGCCAGCAGAATAGGGACAGCAACCCAAGAGACCCAGTACTTC. This sequence joins TRBV5-4 and TRBJ2-5, with TRBD1 matching 7 bases. V dropped 5 bases and J dropped 1; count of bases not matched to a gene: 8. In germline, CDR1 is SGHNT, CDR2 YYREEE (reference sequence). The CDR3 totals 15 residues.

This clonotype turned up a few times. The gene calls are TRBV14 and TRBJ2-3, with TRBD1 matching 8 bases. The CDR3 is 17 residues long. Germline lookup yields CDR1 SGHDN and CDR2 FVKESK. With 1 base clipped from V and 2 bases from J, the junction kept 8 bases outside the gene matches. CDR3 sequence reads: CASSQADRGRHTDTQYF. The CDR3, as DNA: TGTGCCAGCAGCCAAGCTGACAGGGGACGACACACAGATACGCAGTATTTT. Full variable domain (outside the CDR3, taken from reference TRBV14 and TRBJ2-3): EAGVTQFPSHSVIEKGQTVTLRCDPISGHDNLYWYRRVMGKEIKFLLHFVKESKQDESGMPNNRFLAERTGGTYSTLKVQPAELEDSGVYFCASSQADRGRHTDTQYFGPGTRLTVL.

The gene calls are TRBV10-3 and TRBJ1-3; possibly TRBD1 for D (5 bases). The ends were cut back, 6 bases at V and 4 bases at J, with 16 bases in the middle. CDR1 is ENHRY, CDR2 SYGVKD, per germline. The CDR3 loop spans 15 amino acids. The CDR3 reads CAISPTGTAGNTIYF. The CDR3 DNA sequence: TGTGCCATCAGCCCAACCGGGACGGCCGGAAACACCATATATTTT.

The chain employs TRBV5-1 and TRBJ2-7; 10 bases line up with TRBD2. The CDR3 is made up of 14 amino acids. J gave up 6 bases and V 4 bases, and 7 bases lay outside the gene matches. Germline values: CDR1 SGHRS, CDR2 YFSETQ. CDR3 loop: CASSITSGTSEQYF. Written as DNA, the CDR3 is TGCGCCAGCAGCATAACTAGCGGGACTAGCGAGCAGTACTTC.

Only a few counts were recorded for this clonotype. The CDR3 sequence: CSGQGYSYNEQFF. CDR3 sequence (DNA): TGCAGTGGCCAGGGATACTCCTACAATGAGCAGTTCTTC. The gene calls are TRBV20-1 and TRBJ2-1, with a possible D match to TRBD1 (5 bases). Germline CDR1 DFQATT, CDR2 SNEGSKA (reference sequence). V lost 7 bases to trimming and J lost 0 bases, with 10 bases between them. This CDR3 contains 13 residues.